The rows below give T cell receptor beta chains drawn from one sample of a study of blood T cell repertoires in COVID-19. The table came from immunoSEQ multiplex PCR; TCRdb's copy has only in-frame clones and leaves some out. Of some 200,000 clones in the sample, approximately 80% were seen once. Sequencing input: PBMCs or T cells enriched from blood (not recorded which). Receptors were obtained from a woman between 40 and 50 years old with acute COVID-19. The CDR3 runs from the conserved cysteine through the conserved F or W. Fields, in order: CDR3 protein, CDR3 DNA, clone size, V gene, D gene, J gene. The D gene is left open where the match is weak. A row's size may be missing; if present it is once, few, many or a size class.

CASSGRDSDSYEQYF	TGTGCCAGCAGCGGCCGGGACAGTGACTCCTACGAGCAGTACTTC	many	TRBV11-1	TRBD1	TRBJ2-7
CASSSGTGDSGYGYTF	TGTGCCAGCAGTTCCGGGACAGGGGACTCAGGCTATGGCTACACCTTC	NA	TRBV6-5	TRBD1	TRBJ1-2
CSASLDRYTGELFF	TGCAGTGCTAGTTTGGACAGATACACCGGGGAGCTGTTTTTT	NA	TRBV20-1	NA	TRBJ2-2
CASSELRTQGGKETQYF	TGTGCCAGCAGTGAATTACGAACCCAGGGGGGAAAAGAGACCCAGTACTTC	NA	TRBV25-1	NA	TRBJ2-5
CASSDSVLNEKLFF	TGTGCCAGCAGCGACTCGGTTCTCAATGAAAAACTGTTTTTT	once	TRBV27	NA	TRBJ1-4
CASRGLQNTEAFF	TGTGCCAGCAGGGGGCTACAGAACACTGAAGCTTTCTTT	NA	TRBV9	NA	TRBJ1-1
CATSDSTGWEGYTF	TGTGCCACCAGTGATTCGACAGGCTGGGAGGGCTACACCTTC	NA	TRBV24-1	NA	TRBJ1-2
CASSLAAGTVQETQYF	TGTGCTAGCAGCTTAGCAGCCGGGACAGTACAAGAGACCCAGTACTTC	few	TRBV7-7	TRBD1	TRBJ2-5
CASRTRGSTEAFF	TGTGCCAGCAGGACCAGGGGAAGCACTGAAGCTTTCTTT	NA	TRBV27	NA	TRBJ1-1
CASSRGTGGTEAFF	TGTGCCAGCAGTCGGGGAACCGGCGGCACTGAAGCTTTCTTT	NA	TRBV3-1/TRBV3-2	NA	TRBJ1-1
CASSAGQPNQPQHF	TGTGCCAGCAGCGCCGGACAGCCTAATCAGCCCCAGCATTTT	once	TRBV7-9	NA	TRBJ1-5
CAIASGRTGVGYTF	TGTGCCATCGCCTCCGGGAGGACAGGGGTTGGCTACACCTTC	NA	TRBV19	TRBD1	TRBJ1-2
CASSGWGQNTGELFF	TGCGCCAGCAGTGGATGGGGACAGAACACCGGGGAGCTGTTTTTT	few	TRBV5-1	NA	TRBJ2-2
CASSQGWRENEQFF	TGTGCCAGCAGCCAAGGGTGGCGGGAGAATGAGCAGTTCTTC	NA	TRBV3-1/TRBV3-2	TRBD2	TRBJ2-1
CASSQDLEVPSYNEQFF	TGCGCCAGCAGCCAAGATCTGGAGGTCCCTTCCTACAATGAGCAGTTCTTC	NA	TRBV4-1	NA	TRBJ2-1
CASSFNYNEKLFF	TGTGCTAGCAGCTTTAACTATAATGAAAAACTGTTTTTT	once	TRBV7-7	NA	TRBJ1-4
CASSIGDRAQETQYF	TGTGCCAGCAGTATAGGGGATCGGGCCCAAGAGACCCAGTACTTC	NA	TRBV7-2	NA	TRBJ2-5
CASSLTGGNTEAFF	TGTGCCAGCAGCTTAACAGGGGGAAACACTGAAGCTTTCTTT	once	TRBV11-2	TRBD1	TRBJ1-1
CAISGTGSNQPQHF	TGTGCCATCAGTGGGACGGGAAGCAATCAGCCCCAGCATTTT	NA	TRBV10-3	NA	TRBJ1-5
CASRTHRAGGELFF	TGTGCCAGCAGAACCCACAGGGCAGGCGGGGAGCTGTTTTTT	NA	TRBV6-5	NA	TRBJ2-2
CASSFGTVAYEQYF	TGTGCCAGCAGCTTCGGGACAGTGGCCTACGAGCAGTACTTC	NA	TRBV11-2	TRBD1	TRBJ2-7
CASSQDRQASYEQYF	TGTGCCAGCAGCCAAGATCGACAGGCTTCCTACGAGCAGTACTTC	NA	TRBV3-1/TRBV3-2	NA	TRBJ2-7
CASSTRQGTLNQPQHF	TGTGCCAGTAGTACGCGACAGGGGACCTTAAATCAGCCCCAGCATTTT	NA	TRBV19	TRBD1	TRBJ1-5
CASSRIQGAREKLFF	TGTGCCAGTAGTAGAATACAGGGGGCTCGTGAAAAACTGTTTTTT	medium-sized	TRBV19	TRBD1	TRBJ1-4
CASSQVPGQDGNTIYF	TGCGCCAGCAGCCAAGTTCCGGGACAGGATGGAAACACCATATATTTT	NA	TRBV4-1	TRBD1	TRBJ1-3
CASSPQWSSYNSPLHF	TGTGCCAGCAGCCCTCAGTGGAGCTCCTATAATTCACCCCTCCACTTT	few	TRBV6-2/TRBV6-3	NA	TRBJ1-6
CATSRGPGTGIGNEQFF	TGTGCCACCAGCAGAGGTCCCGGGACAGGGATTGGGAATGAGCAGTTCTTC	NA	TRBV15	TRBD1	TRBJ2-1
CASSPDRTGVGAGELFF	TGTGCCAGCAGCCCAGATAGGACAGGGGTTGGGGCCGGGGAGCTGTTTTTT	NA	TRBV5-4	TRBD1	TRBJ2-2
CASSLEVSGGASYNEQFF	TGCGCCAGCAGCTTGGAGGTTAGCGGGGGGGCCTCCTACAATGAGCAGTTCTTC	few	TRBV5-1	TRBD2	TRBJ2-1
CASSLNRGLEGYTF	TGTGCCAGCAGCCTGAACAGGGGGTTAGAGGGCTACACCTTC	NA	TRBV3-1/TRBV3-2	TRBD1	TRBJ1-2
CASRVGYSGADYGYTF	TGTGCCAGTAGAGTCGGCTACTCAGGGGCAGACTATGGCTACACCTTC	NA	TRBV19	NA	TRBJ1-2
CASNLGQGLAKNIQYF	TGTGCCAGTAACCTTGGACAGGGGTTGGCCAAAAACATTCAGTACTTC	once	TRBV19	TRBD1	TRBJ2-4
CASSSPLVGRMKTQYF	TGCGCCAGCAGCTCGCCTTTAGTGGGCCGGATGAAGACCCAGTACTTC	NA	TRBV5-1	NA	TRBJ2-5
CASSPLTGGPDTQYF	TGTGCCAGCAGCCCCCTTACAGGGGGCCCAGATACGCAGTATTTT	NA	TRBV9	TRBD1	TRBJ2-3
CASSSFPGRRNTEAFF	TGTGCCAGCAGTTCTTTTCCTGGGAGGAGAAACACTGAAGCTTTCTTT	NA	TRBV27	NA	TRBJ1-1
CASSTPRTGTGELFF	TGTGCCAGCAGTACCCCCCGGACAGGGACCGGGGAGCTGTTTTTT	NA	TRBV6-5	TRBD1	TRBJ2-2
CASEPGQRDNEQFF	TGTGCCAGTGAACCGGGACAGAGAGACAATGAGCAGTTCTTC	many	TRBV18	TRBD1	TRBJ2-1
CALSGGNQPQHF	TGTGCCCTTTCAGGGGGCAATCAGCCCCAGCATTTT	once	TRBV28	NA	TRBJ1-5
CASRFGASTDTQYF	TGTGCCAGCAGGTTTGGGGCTAGCACAGATACGCAGTATTTT	NA	TRBV11-1	NA	TRBJ2-3
CASSPTGLIEKLFF	TGTGCCAGCAGCCCGACAGGGCTAATTGAAAAACTGTTTTTT	NA	TRBV28	TRBD1	TRBJ1-4
CASSQELASYNEQFF	TGCGCCAGCAGCCAAGAGCTAGCGTCCTACAATGAGCAGTTCTTC	NA	TRBV4-3	NA	TRBJ2-1
CASSPDTYYGYTF	TGTGCCAGCAGCCCGGACACCTACTATGGCTACACCTTC	NA	TRBV7-2	NA	TRBJ1-2
CASSLVPDSPLHF	TGTGCCAGCAGCTTAGTCCCTGATTCACCCCTCCACTTT	NA	TRBV11-3	NA	TRBJ1-6